A selection of T cell receptor beta chains follows, all from one sample in a study of response to subunit inactivated influenza vaccine. Each CDR3 protein gets one entry after TCRdb re-called the RT-PCR reads with MiXCR. The sample yields a few hundred thousand distinct CDR3 sequences, around 11% seen once. These data also formed part of another study, on T cells expressing NK-cell markers.

Sample: PBMCs from blood, taken on the day of vaccination. The origin of the receptors is a middle-aged man who received an inactivated influenza vaccine. Both conserved end residues are part of each CDR3. The order of the fields is J gene, V gene, D gene, clone size, CDR3 protein, CDR3 DNA. The D gene is left open where the match is weak. Rows give clone size only sometimes, using once, few, many, or a class for an expanded clone.

j_call: TRBJ2-1
v_call: TRBV7-9
d_call: TRBD2
clone_size: NA
cdr3_aa: CASIPSSGRAMFF
cdr3_nt: TGTGCCAGCATCCCTTCCAGCGGGAGGGCCATGTTCTTC

j_call: TRBJ2-1
v_call: TRBV4-2
d_call: NA
clone_size: NA
cdr3_aa: CAISPGLLCNEQFF
cdr3_nt: TGTGCCATCAGCCCCGGCCTCCTCTGCAATGAGCAGTTCTTC

j_call: TRBJ2-2
v_call: TRBV20-1
d_call: NA
clone_size: many
cdr3_aa: CSAQSSLGELFF
cdr3_nt: TGCAGTGCTCAATCCTCGCTCGGGGAGCTGTTTTTT

j_call: TRBJ2-6
v_call: TRBV7-6
d_call: NA
clone_size: NA
cdr3_aa: CASSSSGRSGANVLTF
cdr3_nt: TGTGCCAGCAGCTCAAGCGGGCGCTCTGGGGCCAACGTCCTGACTTTC

j_call: TRBJ2-1
v_call: TRBV11-2
d_call: NA
clone_size: NA
cdr3_aa: CASSLFSTSRHEQFF
cdr3_nt: TGTGCCAGCAGCTTATTTAGCACTAGCAGGCATGAGCAGTTCTTC

j_call: TRBJ2-3
v_call: TRBV4-3
d_call: TRBD2
clone_size: many
cdr3_aa: CASSQGTGIAGTDTQYF
cdr3_nt: TGCGCCAGCAGCCAAGGAACCGGGATAGCGGGGACAGATACGCAGTATTTT

j_call: TRBJ2-3
v_call: TRBV10-3
d_call: NA
clone_size: few
cdr3_aa: CAISGGDGLSTDTQYF
cdr3_nt: TGTGCCATCAGTGGGGGGGACGGACTATCCACAGATACGCAGTATTTT

j_call: TRBJ1-1
v_call: TRBV5-6
d_call: NA
clone_size: few
cdr3_aa: CASSLDGRPEAFF
cdr3_nt: TGTGCCAGCAGCTTGGATGGGAGACCTGAAGCTTTCTTT

j_call: TRBJ2-2
v_call: TRBV20-1
d_call: NA
clone_size: few
cdr3_aa: CSARDIPTTGELFF
cdr3_nt: TGCAGTGCTAGAGATATTCCGACTACCGGGGAGCTGTTTTTT

j_call: TRBJ2-7
v_call: TRBV7-9
d_call: NA
clone_size: NA
cdr3_aa: CASSLARQGVVYEQYF
cdr3_nt: TGTGCCAGCAGCTTAGCCCGGCAGGGAGTGGTTTACGAGCAGTACTTC

j_call: TRBJ2-5
v_call: TRBV5-1
d_call: TRBD1
clone_size: many
cdr3_aa: CASSSWTGEETQYF
cdr3_nt: TGCGCCAGCAGCAGCTGGACAGGGGAGGAGACCCAGTACTTC

j_call: TRBJ2-5
v_call: TRBV20-1
d_call: NA
clone_size: few
cdr3_aa: CSAGLETQYF
cdr3_nt: TGCAGTGCGGGGTTGGAGACCCAGTACTTC

j_call: TRBJ1-3
v_call: TRBV9
d_call: TRBD1
clone_size: few
cdr3_aa: CASRGAGGTAGNTIYF
cdr3_nt: TGTGCCAGCAGGGGGGCAGGGGGGACAGCTGGAAACACCATATATTTT

j_call: TRBJ2-7
v_call: TRBV11-2
d_call: TRBD1
clone_size: NA
cdr3_aa: CASRTGTGTLTYEQYF
cdr3_nt: TGTGCCAGCAGAACCGGGACAGGAACCTTGACCTACGAGCAGTACTTC

j_call: TRBJ2-7
v_call: TRBV5-1
d_call: TRBD2
clone_size: few
cdr3_aa: CASSPGGRASAYEQYF
cdr3_nt: TGCGCCAGCAGCCCCGGGGGGAGGGCTTCCGCTTACGAGCAGTACTTC

j_call: TRBJ2-1
v_call: TRBV3-1
d_call: TRBD2
clone_size: NA
cdr3_aa: CASTQGRAGDQFF
cdr3_nt: TGTGCCAGCACTCAGGGTAGAGCGGGAGACCAGTTCTTC

j_call: TRBJ2-1
v_call: TRBV29-1
d_call: NA
clone_size: NA
cdr3_aa: CSVDQWGVPGAYNEQFF
cdr3_nt: TGCAGCGTTGACCAATGGGGCGTCCCCGGAGCCTACAATGAGCAGTTCTTC

j_call: TRBJ2-1
v_call: TRBV27
d_call: NA
clone_size: few
cdr3_aa: CASSSRSPINEQFF
cdr3_nt: TGTGCCAGCAGTTCCCGTTCGCCGATCAATGAGCAGTTCTTC

j_call: TRBJ1-1
v_call: TRBV6-2/TRBV6-3
d_call: NA
clone_size: NA
cdr3_aa: CASSYGGHAFEAFF
cdr3_nt: TGTGCCAGCAGTTATGGGGGCCACGCCTTTGAAGCTTTCTTT

j_call: TRBJ2-1
v_call: TRBV12-3/TRBV12-4
d_call: NA
clone_size: NA
cdr3_aa: CASSLSAEGSNEQFF
cdr3_nt: TGTGCCAGCAGTTTAAGTGCGGAGGGGAGCAATGAGCAGTTCTTC

j_call: TRBJ2-3
v_call: TRBV10-1
d_call: NA
clone_size: many
cdr3_aa: CASSEPNTLSTDTQYF
cdr3_nt: TGCGCCAGCAGTGAGCCCAACACACTCAGCACAGATACGCAGTATTTT

j_call: TRBJ1-1
v_call: TRBV20-1
d_call: NA
clone_size: NA
cdr3_aa: CSAREGGTNTEAFF
cdr3_nt: TGCAGTGCTAGAGAAGGTGGGACGAACACTGAAGCTTTCTTT

j_call: TRBJ2-2
v_call: TRBV7-8
d_call: NA
clone_size: few
cdr3_aa: CASSSYESTRVNTGELFF
cdr3_nt: TGTGCCAGCAGCTCTTATGAATCGACTAGGGTGAACACCGGGGAGCTGTTTTTT

j_call: TRBJ2-2
v_call: TRBV20-1
d_call: NA
clone_size: few
cdr3_aa: CSARVPRSSNTGELFF
cdr3_nt: TGCAGTGCTAGAGTCCCCAGGTCCTCGAACACCGGGGAGCTGTTTTTT

j_call: TRBJ2-7
v_call: TRBV20-1
d_call: NA
clone_size: few
cdr3_aa: CSASGLHGYEQYF
cdr3_nt: TGCAGTGCTAGTGGGTTACATGGATACGAGCAGTACTTC

j_call: TRBJ2-1
v_call: TRBV9
d_call: NA
clone_size: many
cdr3_aa: CASSGDLAFYNEQFF
cdr3_nt: TGTGCCAGCAGCGGAGATCTAGCGTTCTACAATGAGCAGTTCTTC

j_call: TRBJ2-3
v_call: TRBV6-5
d_call: NA
clone_size: NA
cdr3_aa: CASSLQGLGLGHTDTQYF
cdr3_nt: TGTGCCAGCAGTTTACAGGGTTTAGGCTTAGGGCACACAGATACGCAGTATTTT

j_call: TRBJ1-1
v_call: TRBV5-1
d_call: NA
clone_size: many
cdr3_aa: CASSLATGGMNTEAFF
cdr3_nt: TGCGCCAGCAGCTTGGCGACAGGTGGCATGAACACTGAAGCTTTCTTT

j_call: TRBJ1-2
v_call: TRBV4-3
d_call: TRBD1
clone_size: NA
cdr3_aa: CASSPDRDRGYTF
cdr3_nt: TGCGCCAGCAGCCCGGACAGGGACCGGGGCTACACCTTC

j_call: TRBJ1-2
v_call: TRBV28
d_call: NA
clone_size: few
cdr3_aa: CASTDVLTVGYGYTF
cdr3_nt: TGTGCCAGCACAGACGTACTGACAGTCGGCTATGGCTACACCTTC

j_call: TRBJ2-1
v_call: TRBV7-9
d_call: NA
clone_size: many
cdr3_aa: CASSLEGLSYNEQFF
cdr3_nt: TGTGCCAGCAGCTTAGAGGGGTTGTCCTACAATGAGCAGTTCTTC

j_call: TRBJ2-7
v_call: TRBV15
d_call: NA
clone_size: few
cdr3_aa: CATSGGDGADEQYF
cdr3_nt: TGTGCCACCAGCGGAGGGGATGGGGCGGACGAGCAGTACTTC

j_call: TRBJ2-1
v_call: TRBV20-1
d_call: TRBD2
clone_size: NA
cdr3_aa: CSARAGAGYNEQFF
cdr3_nt: TGCAGTGCTAGAGCCGGAGCGGGGTACAATGAGCAGTTCTTC

j_call: TRBJ2-7
v_call: TRBV20-1
d_call: TRBD1
clone_size: NA
cdr3_aa: CSGRDRSYEQYF
cdr3_nt: TGCAGTGGCCGGGACAGGTCCTACGAGCAGTACTTC

j_call: TRBJ2-1
v_call: TRBV7-9
d_call: TRBD2
clone_size: many
cdr3_aa: CASSPRLAGDGEQFF
cdr3_nt: TGTGCCAGCAGCCCGCGACTAGCGGGAGACGGTGAGCAGTTCTTC

j_call: TRBJ2-2
v_call: TRBV2
d_call: NA
clone_size: many
cdr3_aa: CASKDWNTGELFF
cdr3_nt: TGTGCCAGCAAGGACTGGAACACCGGGGAGCTGTTTTTT

j_call: TRBJ2-1
v_call: TRBV5-4
d_call: NA
clone_size: NA
cdr3_aa: CASSLHGWGGAYNEQFF
cdr3_nt: TGTGCCAGCAGCCTCCACGGTTGGGGGGGCGCCTACAATGAGCAGTTCTTC

j_call: TRBJ1-4
v_call: TRBV12-3/TRBV12-4
d_call: TRBD1
clone_size: few
cdr3_aa: CASSQDRVEKLFF
cdr3_nt: TGTGCCAGCAGCCAGGACAGGGTGGAAAAACTGTTTTTT

j_call: TRBJ2-7
v_call: TRBV10-2
d_call: NA
clone_size: NA
cdr3_aa: CASSDGLSAYEQYF
cdr3_nt: TGCGCCAGCAGCGACGGCCTCAGCGCCTACGAGCAGTACTTC

j_call: TRBJ1-1
v_call: TRBV21-1
d_call: NA
clone_size: NA
cdr3_aa: CASSKAYGIIPEAFF
cdr3_nt: TGTGCCAGCAGCAAAGCGTACGGAATCATCCCTGAAGCTTTCTTT

j_call: TRBJ1-2
v_call: TRBV3-1
d_call: NA
clone_size: few
cdr3_aa: CASSQDRYGGYTF
cdr3_nt: TGTGCCAGCAGCCAAGATCGCTATGGTGGCTACACCTTC

j_call: TRBJ2-7
v_call: TRBV14
d_call: TRBD2
clone_size: NA
cdr3_aa: CASSRRPLTSDLPYEQYF
cdr3_nt: TGTGCCAGCAGCCGAAGGCCCCTTACTAGCGATTTACCCTACGAGCAGTACTTC

j_call: TRBJ2-3
v_call: TRBV4-1
d_call: NA
clone_size: few
cdr3_aa: CASSQGPAVSTDTQYF
cdr3_nt: TGCGCCAGCAGCCAAGGTCCAGCCGTCAGCACAGATACGCAGTATTTT

j_call: TRBJ2-3
v_call: TRBV29-1
d_call: NA
clone_size: NA
cdr3_aa: CSVEVGGMDTQYF
cdr3_nt: TGCAGCGTTGAGGTCGGGGGTATGGATACGCAGTATTTT

j_call: TRBJ2-4
v_call: TRBV7-2
d_call: TRBD2
clone_size: NA
cdr3_aa: CASSWTGGGYIQYF
cdr3_nt: TGTGCCAGCAGCTGGACGGGGGGAGGGTACATTCAGTACTTC

j_call: TRBJ2-2
v_call: TRBV18
d_call: TRBD1
clone_size: NA
cdr3_aa: CASSPLGQGPNTGELFF
cdr3_nt: TGTGCCAGCTCACCGTTAGGACAGGGACCTAACACCGGGGAGCTGTTTTTT

j_call: TRBJ2-1
v_call: TRBV5-6
d_call: NA
clone_size: few
cdr3_aa: CASSLGRGQSLYNEQFF
cdr3_nt: TGTGCCAGCAGCTTGGGGAGAGGACAGAGTCTTTACAATGAGCAGTTCTTC

j_call: TRBJ2-2
v_call: TRBV18
d_call: NA
clone_size: NA
cdr3_aa: CASSPPSSPGELFF
cdr3_nt: TGTGCCAGCTCACCACCGTCTAGTCCCGGGGAGCTGTTTTTT

j_call: TRBJ2-1
v_call: TRBV7-2
d_call: NA
clone_size: few
cdr3_aa: CASSLAASFGNEQFF
cdr3_nt: TGTGCCAGCAGCTTAGCGGCCTCCTTTGGGAATGAGCAGTTCTTC

j_call: TRBJ2-5
v_call: TRBV12-3/TRBV12-4
d_call: NA
clone_size: few
cdr3_aa: CASSFRVRETQYF
cdr3_nt: TGTGCCAGCAGTTTTAGGGTTAGAGAGACCCAGTACTTC

j_call: TRBJ2-3
v_call: TRBV12-3/TRBV12-4
d_call: NA
clone_size: NA
cdr3_aa: CASSPGSTADTQYF
cdr3_nt: TGTGCCAGCAGTCCAGGGAGTACGGCAGATACGCAGTATTTT

j_call: TRBJ2-1
v_call: TRBV5-5
d_call: NA
clone_size: NA
cdr3_aa: CASRRSGDEQFF
cdr3_nt: TGTGCCAGCAGGAGGTCCGGGGATGAGCAGTTCTTC

j_call: TRBJ2-6
v_call: TRBV30
d_call: NA
clone_size: few
cdr3_aa: CAWSGGFSGANVLTF
cdr3_nt: TGTGCCTGGAGTGGTGGATTCTCTGGGGCCAACGTCCTGACTTTC

j_call: TRBJ2-7
v_call: TRBV12-3/TRBV12-4
d_call: TRBD1
clone_size: few
cdr3_aa: CASSPSDRGGREQYF
cdr3_nt: TGTGCCAGCAGCCCCTCGGACAGGGGGGGGAGAGAGCAGTACTTC

j_call: TRBJ2-3
v_call: TRBV2
d_call: NA
clone_size: NA
cdr3_aa: CASSEFGVPDTQYF
cdr3_nt: TGTGCCAGCAGCGAATTTGGGGTTCCAGATACGCAGTATTTT